The 32 T cell receptor beta chains given below trace back to one sample, sequenced in a study of cytotoxic CD8 clonotypes in ibrutinib-treated CLL. TCRdb's copy holds only in-frame clones and misses some; the assay was immunoSEQ multiplex PCR. The data show thousands of clones, more than 60% seen once. The starting material was PBMCs, obtained before ibrutinib treatment. These receptors came from a human donor with chronic lymphocytic leukemia.

This chain connects TRBV7-9 to TRBJ1-4, with a tentative D call TRBD1 (5 bases). Looked up from germline, CDR1 is SEHNR and CDR2 is FQNEAQ (reference sequence). V lost 3 bases and J lost 0, with 8 bases in between. The CDR3 has 15 residues. CDR3 amino acids: CASSFQGTTNEKLFF. The CDR3 DNA follows: TGTGCCAGCAGCTTTCAGGGAACAACTAATGAAAAACTGTTTTTT.

This clone occurred once. This rearrangement joins TRBV19 to TRBJ1-4; D gene uncertain. V lost 1 base and J 5 bases, leaving 5 bases between the germline ends. The germline gives CDR1 LNHDA, CDR2 SQIVND (reference sequence). The CDR3 runs 13 residues. CDR3 amino acids: CASSIGVNEKLFF. CDR3 coding DNA: TGTGCCAGTAGTATAGGGGTGAATGAAAAACTGTTTTTT.

This clone was observed a handful of times. CDR3 protein: CASSPKTGQGDQPQHF. Written as DNA, the CDR3 is TGTGCCAGCAGCCCGAAGACAGGCCAGGGGGATCAGCCCCAGCATTTT. This sequence joins TRBV7-2 and TRBJ1-5, with 7 bases lining up with TRBD1. This CDR3 has 16 amino acids. Germline-derived CDR1 and CDR2 are SGHTA and FQGNSA. With 5 bases clipped from V and 5 bases from J, the junction kept 12 bases outside the gene matches.

The V and J genes are TRBV15 and TRBJ1-5, with D tentatively TRBD1 (5 bases). This CDR3 region has 16 residues. Trimming took 3 bases from V and 0 from J, leaving 12 bases between them. Germline loops: CDR1 LNHNV, CDR2 YYDKDF (reference sequence). CDR3 bases: TGTGCCACCAGCAGGCCTCGGGGGGATAGCAATCAGCCCCAGCATTTT. This translates into CATSRPRGDSNQPQHF.

The V gene is TRBV4-2, the J gene TRBJ2-1, with 11 positions matching TRBD2. CDR3 length equals 16 residues. V lost 0 bases to trimming and J lost 4 bases; unmatched junction nucleotides: 2. Germline-derived CDR1 and CDR2 are LGHNA and YNFKEQ. For the CDR3, the DNA is TGTGCCAGCAGCCAAGAGTCTAGCGGGGGGTACAATGAGCAGTTCTTC. Translated, it gives CASSQESSGGYNEQFF.

This rearrangement joins TRBV11-2 to TRBJ2-7, with D perhaps matching TRBD2 (6 bases). The V gene lost 1 base and the J gene lost 5 bases, with 12 bases spanning the gap. The CDR3 consists of 14 residues. Per the germline V gene, CDR1 is SGHAT and CDR2 is FQNNGV. The CDR3 reads CASSLAFGGNEQYF. In nucleotides, the CDR3 is TGTGCCAGCAGCTTAGCTTTCGGCGGGAACGAGCAGTACTTC.

The V and J genes are TRBV28 and TRBJ1-4; 8 bases agree with TRBD1. Germline CDR1 is MDHEN and CDR2 is SYDVKM. The CDR3 extends over 15 amino acids. With V trimmed by 5 bases and J by 8 bases, 10 bases remained unmatched. The chain's CDR3 is CASSPQTGEGEKLFF. CDR3 DNA: TGTGCCAGCAGTCCGCAGACAGGGGAAGGGGAAAAACTGTTTTTT.

The chain recombines TRBV7-6 with TRBJ2-3; D might be TRBD1 (6 bases). Germline V gives CDR1 SGHVS, CDR2 FNYEAQ. This CDR3 contains 14 residues. V dropped 3 bases and J dropped 4 bases, with 11 bases sitting between them. In nucleotides, the CDR3 is TGTGCCAGCAGCTTTAAGGGGGTCTCAGATACGCAGTATTTT. Amino acids: CASSFKGVSDTQYF. The full variable domain, rest sourced from reference TRBV7-6 and TRBJ2-3, is GAGVSQSPRYKVTKRGQDVALRCDPISGHVSLYWYRQALGQGPEFLTYFNYEAQQDKSGLPNDRFSAERPEGSISTLTIQRTEQRDSAMYRCASSFKGVSDTQYFGPGTRLTVL.

This sequence joins TRBV29-1 and TRBJ1-2; TRBD1 agrees at 8 bases. CDR3 length: 14 amino acids. Germline V gene lookup returns CDR1 SQVTM and CDR2 ANQGSEA. Trimming at V came to 7 bases and at J to 8 bases, leaving 15 bases not matched to a gene. As DNA, the CDR3 is TGCAGCGCCGGACAGGGAGAGACGGTGGGGGGCTACACCTTC. Translating gives CSAGQGETVGGYTF. The full variable domain, its missing parts supplied by reference TRBV29-1 and TRBJ1-2, is SAVISQKPSRDICQRGTSLTIQCQVDSQVTMMFWYRQQPGQSLTLIATANQGSEATYESGFVIDKFPISRPNLTFSTLTVSNMSPEDSSIYLCSAGQGETVGGYTFGSGTRLTVV.

J is TRBJ2-5 and V is TRBV5-1; D is ambiguous. V lost 4 bases and J lost 7, with 14 bases in between. The CDR3 length is 13 residues. Germline V lookup: CDR1 SGHRS, CDR2 YFSETQ. The CDR3 nucleotides are TGCGCCAGCAGCCCGGACGGATCCGGGACCCAGTACTTC. Translation: CASSPDGSGTQYF.

J is TRBJ1-1 and V is TRBV9; D is unclear. This CDR3 has 15 residues. CDR1 SGDLS and CDR2 YYNGEE come from the germline V gene. V was trimmed by 0 bases and J by 0 bases, leaving 9 bases between them. CDR3 nucleotide sequence: TGTGCCAGCAGCGTAGCCGGGGTTCTGAACACTGAAGCTTTCTTT. This sequence encodes CASSVAGVLNTEAFF.

This chain links TRBV6-4 with TRBJ2-2; D remains unclear. The CDR3 contains 13 residues. From germline, CDR1 is MRHNA and CDR2 SNTAGT. Trimming removed 3 bases at V and 10 bases at J, with 12 bases between. CDR3 DNA: TGTGCCAGCAGTGAGAGGACCTCGAAGGAGCTGTTTTTT. Translating gives CASSERTSKELFF.

This clone has more than one count but fewer than ten. The chain employs TRBV6-1 and TRBJ1-6; D is uncertain. V was trimmed by 5 bases and J by 7 bases, leaving 15 bases between them. CDR1 MNHNS and CDR2 SASEGT come from the germline V gene. The CDR3 has 15 residues. CDR3 in amino acids: CASSPRRDGNSPLHF. The DNA of the CDR3 is TGTGCCAGCAGTCCCCGGAGGGATGGGAATTCACCCCTCCACTTT.

The chain uses TRBV4-2 and TRBJ2-1, with TRBD1 matching over 7 bases. The CDR3 runs to 16 residues. With V trimmed by 0 bases and J by 10 bases, 12 bases remained unmatched. The V gene's germline CDR1 is LGHNA and CDR2 YNFKEQ. The CDR3 DNA sequence: TGTGCCAGCAGCCAAGAGGGTGGGACAGCGACGGAGGAGCAGTTCTTC. Translation gives CASSQEGGTATEEQFF.

This sequence joins TRBV7-9 and TRBJ2-3; weak D call: TRBD2 (5 bases). Trimming took 4 bases from V and 0 from J, leaving 8 bases between them. This CDR3 spans 14 amino acids. Germline CDR1 and CDR2: SEHNR and FQNEAQ (reference sequence). In nucleotides, the CDR3 is TGTGCCAGCAGCTCCAGCGGTAGCACAGATACGCAGTATTTT. This encodes CASSSSGSTDTQYF.

The chain uses TRBV28 and TRBJ1-1; D is unclear. The V gene lost 6 bases and the J gene lost 0 bases, with 5 bases spanning the gap. The germline CDR1 and CDR2 sequences are MDHEN and SYDVKM. The CDR3 has 12 residues. As DNA, the CDR3 is TGTGCCAGCAGGTCAGTGAACACTGAAGCTTTCTTT. Its protein product is CASRSVNTEAFF.

The V gene is TRBV4-3, the J gene TRBJ1-4; D is unresolved. Germline CDR1 is LGHNA and CDR2 is YSLEER. Deletions cut 0 bases from V and 5 bases from J, with 10 bases between. The CDR3 extends over 15 amino acids. Written as DNA, the CDR3 is TGCGCCAGCAGCCAAGAAGCGAGGAACAATGAAAAACTGTTTTTT. Translating it yields CASSQEARNNEKLFF.

The V and J genes are TRBV7-8 and TRBJ1-2, with 8 bases identical to TRBD1. The germline V gene encodes CDR1 SGHVS and CDR2 FQNEAQ. With 4 bases clipped from V and 10 bases from J, the junction kept 11 bases outside the gene matches. The CDR3 contains 14 residues. CDR3 region: CASSSASGTGDYTF. The CDR3 nucleotides read TGTGCCAGCAGCTCCGCATCCGGGACAGGTGACTACACCTTC.

V gene TRBV4-1 combines with J gene TRBJ2-5, with a possible D match to TRBD2 (5 bases). V was shortened by 1 base and J by 4 bases, with 10 bases between the two germline ends. Germline values: CDR1 MGHRA, CDR2 YSYEKL. This CDR3 comprises 14 residues. CDR3 sequence (DNA): TGCGCCAGCAGCCAAGGATCGGCGGGAGAGACCCAGTACTTC. Translated: CASSQGSAGETQYF.

This clone was observed a handful of times. DNA of the CDR3: TGTGCCAGCAGCTTGGGTGGGTGGAGGCAGCCCCAGCATTTT. This sequence encodes CASSLGGWRQPQHF. The chain combines TRBV7-3 with TRBJ1-5; D call uncertain. V lost 3 bases, J lost 7 bases, and 13 bases lay in between. The CDR3 spans 14 residues. Germline-derived CDR1 and CDR2 are SGHTA and FQGTGA. The entire variable domain, with the rest obtained from reference TRBV7-3 and TRBJ1-5, is as follows: GAGVSQTPSNKVTEKGKYVELRCDPISGHTALYWYRQSLGQGPEFLIYFQGTGAADDSGLPNDRFFAVRPEGSVSTLKIQRTERGDSAVYLCASSLGGWRQPQHFGDGTRLSIL.

This rearrangement joins TRBV18 to TRBJ1-1; TRBD1 matches at 9 bases. V lost 1 base, J lost 6 bases, and 9 bases stayed unmatched. This CDR3 has 16 amino acids. The germline CDR1 and CDR2 sequences are KGHSH and LQKENI. CDR3 sequence reads: CASSPRPNRGRAEAFF. For the CDR3, the DNA is TGTGCCAGCTCACCACGGCCCAACAGGGGGCGAGCTGAAGCTTTCTTT.

This chain connects TRBV28 to TRBJ2-7; 8 nucleotides align to TRBD1. Germline V CDR1 and CDR2: MDHEN, SYDVKM. The ends lost 7 bases at V and 5 bases at J; junction bases unmatched: 10. The CDR3 totals 14 residues. CDR3 coding DNA: TGTGCCAGCACCCCACTTCAGGGGGCCAACGAGCAGTACTTC. Encoded protein: CASTPLQGANEQYF.

The V and J genes are TRBV7-9 and TRBJ1-2; 9 bases fit TRBD1. Germline trimming cut 3 bases from V and 8 bases from J; bases unmatched to any gene: 7. Germline values: CDR1 SEHNR, CDR2 FQNEAQ (reference sequence). The CDR3 loop spans 14 amino acids. CDR3 nucleotides: TGTGCCAGCAGCTTGGACAGGGGAACAGGCGGCTACACCTTC. Its protein product is CASSLDRGTGGYTF. Filled out from reference TRBV7-9 and TRBJ1-2, the complete variable domain reads DTGVSQNPRHKITKRGQNVTFRCDPISEHNRLYWYRQTLGQGPEFLTYFQNEAQLEKSRLLSDRFSAERPKGSFSTLEIQRTEQGDSAMYLCASSLDRGTGGYTFGSGTRLTVV.

The rearrangement uses TRBV4-1 and TRBJ2-1; 10 bases are a match to TRBD2. The germline gives CDR1 MGHRA, CDR2 YSYEKL. CDR3 length: 15 residues. The trim removed 1 base at V and 9 bases at J, leaving 6 bases unmatched. CDR3 bases: TGCGCCAGCAGCCAAGCCCTAGCGGGAGTTAGTGAGCAGTTCTTC. Translated, it gives CASSQALAGVSEQFF.

The J gene is TRBJ1-4, the V gene TRBV5-1; no reliable D call. The germline V gene has CDR1 SGHRS and CDR2 YFSETQ. Deletions cut 0 bases from V and 0 bases from J, with 6 bases between. This CDR3 has 15 amino acids. The CDR3 nucleotides read TGCGCCAGCAGCTTGGGCGGATCAACTAATGAAAAACTGTTTTTT. Translating gives CASSLGGSTNEKLFF. Filled out from reference TRBV5-1 and TRBJ1-4, the complete variable domain reads KAGVTQTPRYLIKTRGQQVTLSCSPISGHRSVSWYQQTPGQGLQFLFEYFSETQRNKGNFPGRFSGRQFSNSRSEMNVSTLELGDSALYLCASSLGGSTNEKLFFGSGTQLSVL.

This clone is medium-sized in the sample. J is TRBJ2-4 and V is TRBV28; tentatively, D is TRBD1 (5 bases). The ends were cut back, 5 bases at V and 0 bases at J, with 11 bases in the middle. This CDR3 has 15 residues. From germline, CDR1 is MDHEN and CDR2 SYDVKM. The CDR3 sequence: CASSPGWEAKNIQYF. The DNA of the CDR3 is TGTGCCAGCAGTCCAGGGTGGGAAGCCAAAAACATTCAGTACTTC.

The gene calls are TRBV7-2 and TRBJ1-2, with D hard to call. CDR1 and CDR2 (germline): SGHTA, FQGNSA. The V gene lost 6 bases and the J gene lost 0 bases, with 20 bases spanning the gap. This CDR3 has 17 residues. CDR3 amino acids: CASSQSQQYLPNYGYTF. The CDR3 DNA is TGTGCCAGCAGTCAAAGCCAACAGTACCTCCCTAACTATGGCTACACCTTC.

This clone was counted between two and nine times. The genes are TRBV27 and TRBJ1-2; TRBD1 matches at 7 bases. Germline V gene data show CDR1 as MNHEY and CDR2 as SMNVEV (reference sequence). Trimming took 4 bases from V and 7 from J; bases not matched to a gene: 12. CDR3 length equals 15 residues. This chain's CDR3 is CASSSPGQRTIGYTF. The CDR3 DNA is TGTGCCAGCAGTTCTCCGGGACAGCGGACTATTGGCTACACCTTC.

The chain joins TRBV14 to TRBJ2-7; tentatively, D is TRBD2 (5 bases). CDR1 is SGHDN, CDR2 FVKESK, per germline. The CDR3 contains 13 residues. Trimming took off 4 bases at V and 6 bases at J, with 13 bases between the two ends. This CDR3 reads CASSLASFGEQYF. The CDR3 DNA sequence: TGTGCCAGCAGCCTAGCGAGTTTCGGCGAGCAGTACTTC.

As DNA, the CDR3 is TGTGCCAGTAGTACAATCGGCCTAGCTAATCGGTTCTTC. Protein: CASSTIGLANRFF. This sequence joins TRBV19 and TRBJ2-1; D is possibly TRBD2 (5 bases). The CDR3 is 13 amino acids. Germline-derived CDR1 and CDR2 are LNHDA and SQIVND (reference sequence). Trimming stripped 4 bases from V and 15 bases from J, with 19 bases between.

The chain uses TRBV5-4 and TRBJ2-3; 9 bases match TRBD2. The CDR3 covers 13 residues. The germline CDR1 and CDR2 sequences are SGHNT and YYREEE (reference sequence). The CDR3 DNA reads as TGTGCTGCGGCTAGCGGGAACACAGATACGCAGTATTTT. Protein: CAAASGNTDTQYF. The entire variable domain, with the rest obtained from reference TRBV5-4 and TRBJ2-3, is as follows: ETGVTQSPTHLIKTRGQQVTLRCSSQSGHNTVSWYQQALGQGPQFIFQYYREEENGRGNFPPRFSGLQFPNYSSELNVNALELDDSALYLCAAASGNTDTQYFGPGTRLTVL.

The chain couples TRBV7-8 to TRBJ1-5, with D perhaps TRBD1 (6 bases). The V gene's germline CDR1 is SGHVS and CDR2 FQNEAQ. The V and J ends lost 2 bases and 0 bases respectively, with 17 bases between them. CDR3 length: 18 residues. CDR3 nucleotides: TGTGCCAGCAGCTTACTGGGGGGGCTTGGATATAGCAATCAGCCCCAGCATTTT. As protein: CASSLLGGLGYSNQPQHF.